The clone carrying this TCR beta chain was seen only a few times. This CDR3 has 16 amino acids. The ends lost 4 bases at V and 4 bases at J; junction bases unmatched: 10. The germline V gene encodes CDR1 LNHDA and CDR2 SQIVND (reference sequence). These data are taken from a study of blood T cell repertoires in COVID-19. Measured with immunoSEQ multiplex PCR; TCRdb has only the in-frame clones, and not every one. Of fewer than 250,000 clones listed, roughly 80% were seen once; the top ten hold 12%. The J gene is TRBJ1-5, the V gene TRBV19, with 7 bases identical to TRBD1. The source is a woman in her forties or fifties with acute or convalescent COVID-19. Material for sequencing was peripheral blood. The CDR3 reads CASSRRDRDRNQPQHF. CDR3 DNA sequence: TGTGCCAGTAGTAGAAGAGATCGGGACAGAAATCAGCCCCAGCATTTT.